The next 18 T cell receptor beta chains were all read from a single sample in a study of spatial heterogeneity in lung cancer. Time point denoted: sample taken at primary tumor resection. TCRdb re-derived calls from the 5' RACE reads in MiXCR, one entry per CDR3 protein. The sample yields more than 65,000 distinct CDR3 sequences, about 8% seen once. The starting material was PBMCs, obtained at surgery. Every receptor here comes from a male donor with early-stage non-small cell lung cancer.

This clonotype was recorded many times. The chain combines TRBV20-1 with TRBJ1-2; D unresolved. The V gene's germline CDR1 is DFQATT and CDR2 SNEGSKA (reference sequence). This CDR3 contains 12 residues. Trimming took off 1 base at V and 8 bases at J, with 11 bases between the two ends. The CDR3, as DNA: TGCAGTGCTAGAGGCCAGGCTTACGGCTACACCTTC. Residues: CSARGQAYGYTF.

This clonotype occurred many times. V usage is TRBV4-3 and J usage is TRBJ1-2, with D hard to call. Trimming left V 0 bases short and J 4 bases short, with 12 bases between. The V gene's germline CDR1 is LGHNA and CDR2 YSLEER. This CDR3 region has 15 residues. The chain's CDR3 is CASSQDPKYFYGYTF. The CDR3 bases are TGCGCCAGCAGCCAAGATCCCAAATACTTCTATGGCTACACCTTC.

V and J are TRBV19 and TRBJ2-7; D remains ambiguous. Germline V gene data show CDR1 as LNHDA and CDR2 as SQIVND (reference sequence). The CDR3 totals 15 residues. Trimming cost V 0 bases and J 3 bases, with 12 bases left between them. This CDR3 reads CASSIDSRGIYEQYF. CDR3 in DNA: TGTGCCAGTAGTATAGACAGCCGAGGCATCTACGAGCAGTACTTC.

This clonotype was observed at least ten times. CDR3 amino acids: CASRQGLYEQYF. In DNA, the CDR3 is TGTGCCAGCAGGCAAGGTTTATACGAGCAGTACTTC. J is TRBJ2-7 and V is TRBV6-5; unclear D gene. This CDR3 is 12 amino acids long. V lost 6 bases to trimming and J lost 4 bases, with 10 bases between them. Looked up from germline, CDR1 is MNHEY and CDR2 is SVGAGI.

Only a few counts were recorded for this clonotype. The chain links TRBV12-3 or TRBV12-4 to TRBJ2-5; D might be TRBD1 (5 bases). V dropped 2 bases and J dropped 1 base, with 8 bases sitting between them. The CDR3 is made up of 14 amino acids. The CDR3 coding sequence is TGTGCCAGCAGTTTATGGCAGGGCCAAGAGACCCAGTACTTC. It codes for CASSLWQGQETQYF.

In this sample, this clonotype turned up a few times. The chain uses TRBV6-2 or TRBV6-3 and TRBJ2-5; D not certain. This CDR3 region has 14 residues. Germline lookup yields CDR1 MNHEY and CDR2 SVGEGT. Between the trimmed V and J ends, which lost 2 bases and 3 bases, there was a span of 10 bases. The CDR3 sequence is CASSYNSGKETQYF. As DNA, the CDR3 is TGTGCCAGCAGTTACAACTCCGGCAAAGAGACCCAGTACTTC.

The V gene is TRBV11-2, the J gene TRBJ1-1, with unresolved D. Looked up from germline, CDR1 is SGHAT and CDR2 is FQNNGV. This CDR3 is 14 amino acids long. V was clipped by 5 bases and J by 3 bases, with 13 bases between them. The CDR3 region is CASSPVTVDTEAFF. The CDR3 DNA is TGTGCCAGCAGCCCCGTCACGGTTGACACTGAAGCTTTCTTT.

This clonotype was found a few times. V is TRBV20-1 and J is TRBJ2-7; D unresolved. Germline V CDR1 and CDR2: DFQATT, SNEGSKA (reference sequence). There are 15 residues in the CDR3. V was cut by 3 bases and J by 1 base, with 16 bases left in between. In DNA form, the CDR3 reads TGCAGTGCTAGCCCTAGTACCAAACAATCCTACGAGCAGTACTTC. This gives the protein CSASPSTKQSYEQYF.

V usage is TRBV20-1 and J usage is TRBJ2-1; TRBD2 agrees at 9 bases. This CDR3 spans 15 amino acids. The trim removed 1 base at V and 4 bases at J, leaving 5 bases unmatched. Germline lookup yields CDR1 DFQATT and CDR2 SNEGSKA (reference sequence). CDR3 coding DNA: TGCAGTGCTAGAGGCCGCGGGAGGGGTTACAATGAGCAGTTCTTC. Its protein product is CSARGRGRGYNEQFF.

This clonotype was seen a few times. This chain uses TRBV25-1 with TRBJ1-1; TRBD1 aligns across 7 bases. Germline V CDR1 and CDR2: MGHDK, SYGVNS. The CDR3 has 13 amino acids. The V and J ends lost 2 bases and 7 bases, in that order; junction bases with no gene match: 4. The CDR3 protein is CASSEPRGDEAFF. The CDR3 nucleotides are TGTGCCAGCAGTGAACCCAGGGGGGATGAAGCTTTCTTT. Filled out from reference TRBV25-1 and TRBJ1-1, the complete variable domain reads EADIYQTPRYLVIGTGKKITLECSQTMGHDKMYWYQQDPGMELHLIHYSYGVNSTEKGDLSSESTVSRIRTEHFPLTLESARPSHTSQYLCASSEPRGDEAFFGQGTRLTVV.

This clonotype was seen a few times. V and J are TRBV18 and TRBJ2-5, with D possibly TRBD2 on 5 matching bases. The CDR3 extends over 15 amino acids. Germline V gives CDR1 KGHSH, CDR2 LQKENI. The V gene lost 3 bases and the J gene lost 4 bases, with 15 bases spanning the gap. CDR3 protein: CASSPTTQEVETQYF. CDR3 in DNA: TGTGCCAGCTCACCGACAACCCAGGAGGTAGAGACCCAGTACTTC.

This clonotype was seen a few times. This chain links TRBV6-6 with TRBJ1-5; no clear D. V was shortened by 0 bases and J by 2 bases, with 8 bases between the two germline ends. Germline V CDR1 and CDR2: MNHNY, SVGAGI (reference sequence). The CDR3 runs to 15 residues. Written as DNA, the CDR3 is TGTGCCAGCAGTTACTCTCACGGGGGCAATCAGCCCCAGCATTTT. Amino acids: CASSYSHGGNQPQHF.

This clonotype has more than one count but fewer than ten. The V gene is TRBV3-1, the J gene TRBJ2-7, with TRBD2 matching 14 bases. Germline CDR1 LGHDT, CDR2 YNNKEL (reference sequence). With 4 bases clipped from V and 7 bases from J, the junction kept 9 bases outside the gene matches. This CDR3 is 16 amino acids long. CDR3 residues: CASSPMTSGRAREQYF. CDR3 in DNA: TGTGCCAGCAGCCCGATGACTAGCGGGAGGGCCAGGGAGCAGTACTTC.

This clonotype was detected ten times or more. The genes are TRBV7-2 and TRBJ1-3, with a tentative D call TRBD1 (6 bases). The V end was cut by 5 bases, the J end by 3 bases, with 17 bases between. The CDR3 runs to 16 residues. The V gene's germline CDR1 is SGHTA and CDR2 FQGNSA. This CDR3 is CASSPIFGQLGNTIYF. CDR3 DNA: TGTGCCAGCAGCCCCATATTCGGACAGCTTGGAAACACCATATATTTT.

This clonotype was recorded many times. The chain links TRBV5-1 to TRBJ2-2; TRBD1 aligns across 9 bases. This CDR3 spans 17 amino acids. The germline V gene encodes CDR1 SGHRS and CDR2 YFSETQ. J was trimmed by 5 bases and V by 4 bases; bases with no gene match: 12. CDR3: CASSLIRTGEGTGELFF. Here the CDR3 DNA reads TGCGCCAGCAGCCTAATAAGGACAGGGGAAGGAACCGGGGAGCTGTTTTTT.

This clonotype was observed many times. CDR3 sequence reads: CASRQTGAYEQYF. For the CDR3, the DNA is TGTGCCAGCCGACAAACAGGAGCCTACGAGCAGTACTTC. The chain couples TRBV4-2 to TRBJ2-7; perhaps TRBD1 as D (5 bases). This CDR3 region has 13 residues. The V gene's germline CDR1 is LGHNA and CDR2 YNFKEQ. The V end lost 8 bases, the J end lost 2 bases, and 13 bases lay between the germline ends.

This clonotype occurred a few times. The chain combines TRBV9 with TRBJ1-1, with D perhaps matching TRBD1 (5 bases). CDR1 is SGDLS and CDR2 is YYNGEE in the germline V gene. V was shortened by 0 bases and J by 1 base, with 10 bases between the two germline ends. This CDR3 comprises 15 residues. CDR3 sequence reads: CASSVGPGKNTEAFF. CDR3 DNA: TGTGCCAGCAGCGTAGGTCCAGGGAAGAACACTGAAGCTTTCTTT.

This clonotype has ten or more counts. The chain employs TRBV29-1 and TRBJ1-1, with D possibly being TRBD1 (6 bases). V was clipped by 7 bases and J by 1 base, with 13 bases between them. Germline CDR1 reads SQVTM; CDR2 reads ANQGSEA. The CDR3 is 13 amino acids. DNA for the CDR3: TGCAGCGCCCGTGGACAGCCGAACACTGAAGCTTTCTTT. Translation gives CSARGQPNTEAFF.